Each of the 29 T cell receptor beta chains below was sequenced from the same sample in a study of graft-versus-host responses after intestinal transplantation (dated by TCRdb to the early 2020s). Interpreted using the paper, the time point label stands for: cells obtained before transplantation from donor or recipient. Their antigens remain unidentified. The library was generated by the immunoSEQ multiplex PCR assay. TCRdb stores this immuneACCESS table with in-frame sequences only. Part of the clones is absent; in the studies checked, under half of the shortfall reflects unresolved V genes, and no reason is known for the rest. Present in this sample are 90,000 to 120,000 clones, 87% of which were seen just once. Around 0.7% of the sample is in the top ten clones. The sequencing here drew on unstimulated CD4+ T cells sorted from spleen or lymph node cells, taken before transplant. These receptor sequences come from a human donor who was the organ donor for an intestinal transplant.

In this sample, this clone turned up once. J is TRBJ2-5 and V is TRBV29-1; 8 bases align to TRBD2. CDR3 length equals 14 residues. Germline V gene data show CDR1 as SQVTM and CDR2 as ANQGSEA. V gave up 3 bases and J gave up 1 base; unmatched junction bases: 4. CDR3 residues: CSVDSGTLQETQYF. The DNA for the CDR3 is TGCAGCGTTGATAGCGGGACACTCCAAGAGACCCAGTACTTC.

This sequence joins TRBV7-9 and TRBJ2-7; no clear D. V was clipped by 7 bases and J by 0 bases, with 13 bases between them. The CDR3 totals 14 residues. The germline V gene encodes CDR1 SEHNR and CDR2 FQNEAQ (reference sequence). CDR3 protein: CASTRDASSYEQYF. The CDR3 DNA is TGTGCCAGCACCCGAGACGCGAGCTCCTACGAGCAGTACTTC.

The V and J genes are TRBV9 and TRBJ1-2; TRBD1 might be the D (6 bases). Germline loops: CDR1 SGDLS, CDR2 YYNGEE. This CDR3 has 17 residues. Trimming cost V 1 base and J 0 bases, with 16 bases left between them. The CDR3 spells CASSVNYRRTANYGYTF. CDR3 DNA sequence: TGTGCCAGCAGCGTAAATTATCGGAGGACAGCTAACTATGGCTACACCTTC.

This clone showed up just a few times. This chain connects TRBV6-5 to TRBJ1-4, with 9 positions matching TRBD1. The CDR3 totals 14 residues. The trim removed 6 bases at V and 5 bases at J, leaving 4 bases unmatched. CDR1 and CDR2 (germline): MNHEY, SVGAGI. The CDR3: CASRPGQGNEKLFF. DNA for the CDR3: TGTGCCAGCAGACCGGGACAGGGAAATGAAAAACTGTTTTTT.

The genes are TRBV10-3 and TRBJ2-5; D unclear. The V end was cut by 6 bases, the J end by 4 bases, with 12 bases between. This CDR3 has 13 amino acids. Germline CDR1 is ENHRY and CDR2 is SYGVKD. CDR3 DNA sequence: TGTGCCATCAGCCGTCTCGGGTCAGAGACCCAGTACTTC. The encoded protein is CAISRLGSETQYF.

The chain joins TRBV9 to TRBJ2-3; D is unresolved. This CDR3 contains 15 residues. Trimming stripped 0 bases from V and 6 bases from J, with 14 bases between. Per germline, CDR1 SGDLS and CDR2 YYNGEE. This CDR3 reads CASSVAVARRDTQYF. The CDR3 coding sequence is TGTGCCAGCAGCGTAGCTGTAGCCCGACGGGATACGCAGTATTTT.

The CDR3 DNA reads TGTGCCAGCAGCCAGGGACAGGCCACAGATACGCAGTATTTT. Translating it yields CASSQGQATDTQYF. The chain is built from TRBV4-2 and TRBJ2-3, with TRBD1 matching over 8 bases. This CDR3 contains 14 residues. The V segment lost 3 bases and the J segment 2 bases; nucleotides outside the gene matches: 1. Per germline, CDR1 LGHNA and CDR2 YNFKEQ.

The rearrangement joins TRBV29-1 to TRBJ1-2, with TRBD1 matching over 7 bases. The germline V gene has CDR1 SQVTM and CDR2 ANQGSEA. The ends lost 5 bases at V and 8 bases at J; junction bases unmatched: 8. The CDR3 runs to 12 residues. The CDR3 sequence: CSVLEGARGYTF. CDR3 coding DNA: TGCAGCGTTTTGGAGGGGGCGCGAGGCTACACCTTC.

This rearrangement joins TRBV10-2 to TRBJ1-3; 8 nucleotides match TRBD1. The V gene's germline CDR1 is WSHSY and CDR2 SAAADI. The CDR3 consists of 15 residues. The V gene end was trimmed by 5 bases and the J gene end by 0 bases; junction bases not matched to a gene: 3. The CDR3 sequence: CASSSDRDSGNTIYF. The CDR3 DNA follows: TGCGCCAGCAGTTCGGACAGGGACTCTGGAAACACCATATATTTT.

The chain has TRBV5-4 and TRBJ2-3, with D tentatively TRBD2 (6 bases). The germline V gene has CDR1 SGHNT and CDR2 YYREEE (reference sequence). V was cut by 2 bases and J by 0 bases, with 10 bases left in between. CDR3 length: 15 amino acids. The CDR3 region is CASSFGEDSTDTQYF. The CDR3 bases are TGTGCCAGCAGCTTCGGGGAGGATAGCACAGATACGCAGTATTTT.

The chain uses TRBV5-4 and TRBJ2-4; D not resolved. Trimming shortened V by 0 bases and J by 5 bases, and 3 bases separated the two germline ends. The length of the CDR3 is 12 residues. Germline V gene lookup returns CDR1 SGHNT and CDR2 YYREEE (reference sequence). CDR3 in amino acids: CASSLGQNIQYF. The CDR3 bases are TGTGCCAGCAGCTTGGGACAAAACATTCAGTACTTC.

This chain uses TRBV6-5 with TRBJ1-1; D is unresolved. The germline V gene encodes CDR1 MNHEY and CDR2 SVGAGI. The V end lost 5 bases, the J end lost 0 bases, and 10 bases lay between the germline ends. There are 14 residues in the CDR3. This CDR3 reads CASSVPGLNTEAFF. The CDR3, as DNA: TGTGCCAGCAGTGTTCCGGGCCTGAACACTGAAGCTTTCTTT.

The genes are TRBV6-6 and TRBJ1-4, with TRBD1 matching 8 bases. The CDR3 extends over 14 amino acids. Trimming cost V 8 bases and J 3 bases; bases outside gene matches: 5. Germline V gene lookup returns CDR1 MNHNY and CDR2 SVGAGI (reference sequence). CDR3 nucleotide sequence: TGTGCCAGCGGCATGACAGGGGCTAATGAAAAACTGTTTTTT. Its translation is CASGMTGANEKLFF.

The rearrangement links TRBV10-1 to TRBJ2-7; TRBD2 matches 7 bases. Trimming took 2 bases from V and 2 from J; bases not matched to a gene: 12. CDR1 is WNHNN and CDR2 is SYGVQD in the germline V gene (reference sequence). This CDR3 comprises 17 residues. CDR3 nucleotides: TGCGCCAGCAGTGAGGTATCTGGGACTAACGTCCCCTACGAGCAGTACTTC. It encodes CASSEVSGTNVPYEQYF.

This clone has more than one count but fewer than ten. The junction does not match germline at one end; this may be a read error. The chain uses TRBV7-7 and TRBJ2-5; the D gene is possibly TRBD1 (5 bases). TRBJ2-7 matches the DNA end more closely, so the J call is doubtful. The length of the CDR3 is 13 residues. The germline V gene has CDR1 SSHAT and CDR2 FNYEAQ (reference sequence). The CDR3 sequence is CASSLSQASEQYF. CDR3 nucleotide sequence: TGTGCTAGCAGCTTATCACAGGCGTCCGAGCAGTACTTC.

This chain connects TRBV7-2 to TRBJ2-2, with 7 bases matching TRBD2. Trimming took 5 bases from V and 6 from J; bases not matched to a gene: 18. Germline CDR1 reads SGHTA; CDR2 reads FQGNSA. The CDR3 is 18 amino acids. CDR3 in amino acids: CASSHSYGGTRGAGELFF. Written as DNA, the CDR3 is TGTGCCAGCAGCCACTCATACGGGGGGACCCGAGGGGCCGGGGAGCTGTTTTTT.

V gene TRBV7-2 combines with J gene TRBJ2-3, with 7 bases identical to TRBD2. After removal of 2 bases from V and 0 bases from J, the junction contained 8 bases not matched to a gene. The CDR3 spans 17 residues. Germline assignment: CDR1 SGHTA and CDR2 FQGNSA. In nucleotides, the CDR3 is TGTGCCAGCAGCTTAATCGGGGACTACCGGAGCACAGATACGCAGTATTTT. It is translated as CASSLIGDYRSTDTQYF. The whole variable domain, filled in from reference TRBV7-2 and TRBJ2-3, reads GAGVSQSPSNKVTEKGKDVELRCDPISGHTALYWYRQSLGQGLEFLIYFQGNSAPDKSGLPSDRFSAERTGGSVSTLTIQRTQQEDSAVYLCASSLIGDYRSTDTQYFGPGTRLTVL.

The V gene is TRBV28, the J gene TRBJ2-7; the D gene is possibly TRBD2 (6 bases). Deletions cut 4 bases from V and 3 bases from J, with 13 bases between. The length of the CDR3 is 14 residues. CDR1 is MDHEN, CDR2 SYDVKM, per germline. CDR3 nucleotides: TGTGCCAGCAGTTCCGCAGGAGGGCGCTACGAGCAGTACTTC. Translating gives CASSSAGGRYEQYF.

The chain couples TRBV2 to TRBJ2-3; D is uncertain. The CDR3 totals 15 residues. V was pared by 7 bases and J by 0 bases, with 14 bases between. Germline V gives CDR1 SNHLY, CDR2 FYNNEI. The CDR3 sequence: CASTKDGTSTDTQYF. As DNA, the CDR3 is TGTGCCAGCACTAAGGACGGTACTAGCACAGATACGCAGTATTTT.

CDR3 sequence reads: CASSLGNGANVLTF. The DNA for the CDR3 is TGTGCCAGCAGCTTAGGGAATGGGGCCAACGTCCTGACTTTC. This chain connects TRBV7-9 to TRBJ2-6; unclear D gene. This CDR3 has 14 residues. The V end was cut by 1 base, the J end by 3 bases, with 4 bases between. Germline CDR1 and CDR2: SEHNR and FQNEAQ (reference sequence).

The chain joins TRBV6-6 to TRBJ2-7, with D perhaps TRBD1 (6 bases). CDR1 is MNHNY, CDR2 SVGAGI, per germline (reference sequence). This CDR3 is 13 amino acids long. The V gene lost 6 bases and the J gene lost 4 bases, with 13 bases spanning the gap. The CDR3 bases are TGTGCCAGCAGCGCATACAGGGCGTACGAGCAGTACTTC. Its protein product is CASSAYRAYEQYF.

J is TRBJ2-3 and V is TRBV12-5; D possibly uses TRBD1 or TRBD2 (6 bases each). Germline V lookup: CDR1 LGHNT, CDR2 FRNRAP. Deletions cut 0 bases from V and 3 bases from J, with 10 bases between. There are 15 residues in the CDR3. As DNA, the CDR3 is TGTGCTAGTGGTTTGGTGGGGGGCAATACAGATACGCAGTATTTT. Its translation is CASGLVGGNTDTQYF. Filled out from reference TRBV12-5 and TRBJ2-3, the complete variable domain reads DARVTQTPRHKVTEMGQEVTMRCQPILGHNTVFWYRQTMMQGLELLAYFRNRAPLDDSGMPKDRFSAEMPDATLATLKIQPSEPRDSAVYFCASGLVGGNTDTQYFGPGTRLTVL.

This chain uses TRBV5-1 with TRBJ2-5, with 9 nucleotides matching TRBD1. Germline CDR1 SGHRS, CDR2 YFSETQ. V trimming: 5 bases; J trimming: 5 bases; junction bases outside the gene matches: 10. The CDR3 sequence is 15 residues long. CDR3: CASSPTGGPGETQYF. DNA of the CDR3: TGCGCCAGCAGTCCAACAGGGGGCCCCGGGGAGACCCAGTACTTC.

J is TRBJ2-7 and V is TRBV6-6, with 9 bases lining up with TRBD1. The J segment lost 6 bases and the V segment lost 6 bases, leaving 12 bases of the junction unmatched. The germline V gene has CDR1 MNHNY and CDR2 SVGAGI (reference sequence). The CDR3 contains 15 residues. CDR3 nucleotide sequence: TGTGCCAGCAGCGCATTAACGGGACAGGGTGCCGAGCAGTACTTC. Translation gives CASSALTGQGAEQYF.

V gene TRBV19 combines with J gene TRBJ1-2, with D hard to call. The CDR3 has 13 residues. CDR1 is LNHDA, CDR2 SQIVND, per germline (reference sequence). The germline V and J ends were trimmed by 0 bases and 6 bases, with 8 bases remaining between them. The CDR3 coding sequence is TGTGCCAGTAGTATAGAGTCGTTGGATGGCTACACCTTC. It encodes CASSIESLDGYTF.

The sample holds a few counts of this clone. The rearrangement links TRBV7-5 to TRBJ2-3. TRBV7-5 is a documented pseudogene. The CDR3 length is 13 residues. The DNA of the CDR3 is TGTGTCAAGGAATTCTCCCTCACAGATACGCAGTATTTT. This sequence encodes CVKEFSLTDTQYF.

The gene calls are TRBV27 and TRBJ2-1; 7 bases agree with TRBD2. This CDR3 spans 15 amino acids. Germline values: CDR1 MNHEY, CDR2 SMNVEV (reference sequence). The V gene end was trimmed by 2 bases and the J gene end by 4 bases; junction bases not matched to a gene: 5. Written as DNA, the CDR3 is TGTGCCAGCAGTTTACTAGCGGCCTTTTACAATGAGCAGTTCTTC. This translates into CASSLLAAFYNEQFF.

The J gene is TRBJ1-5, the V gene TRBV7-2; D is unresolved. The length of the CDR3 is 15 residues. V was shortened by 0 bases and J by 4 bases, with 10 bases between the two germline ends. CDR1 is SGHTA, CDR2 FQGNSA, per germline. The CDR3 reads CASSLAAVLNQPQHF. The CDR3 DNA is TGTGCCAGCAGCTTAGCGGCGGTTTTAAATCAGCCCCAGCATTTT.

About this clone itself: Other DNA variants within this sample encode the same CDR3. The genes are TRBV5-1 and TRBJ2-5; D gene unclear. The CDR3 spans 15 residues. V was pared by 0 bases and J by 2 bases, with 11 bases between. Germline assignment: CDR1 SGHRS and CDR2 YFSETQ. CDR3 protein: CASSLGQDFQETQYF. The CDR3 DNA is TGCGCCAGCAGCTTGGGGCAGGATTTTCAAGAGACCCAGTACTTC.